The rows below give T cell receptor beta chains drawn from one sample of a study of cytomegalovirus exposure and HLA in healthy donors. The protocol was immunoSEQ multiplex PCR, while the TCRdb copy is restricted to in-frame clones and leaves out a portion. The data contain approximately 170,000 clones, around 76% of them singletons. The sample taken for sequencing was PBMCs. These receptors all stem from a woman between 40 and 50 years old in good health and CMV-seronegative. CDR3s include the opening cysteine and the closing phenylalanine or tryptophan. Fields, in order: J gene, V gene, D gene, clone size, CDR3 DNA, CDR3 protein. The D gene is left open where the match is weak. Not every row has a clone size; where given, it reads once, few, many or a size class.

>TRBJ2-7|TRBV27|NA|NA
TGTGCCAGCAACAGTCTGACGTCCTACGAGCAGTACTTC
CASNSLTSYEQYF
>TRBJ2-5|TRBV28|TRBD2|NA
TGTGCCAGCACGGTACTAGCGGGAGGCGGGAAGACCCAGTACTTC
CASTVLAGGGKTQYF
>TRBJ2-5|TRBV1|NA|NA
TGCACCAGCAGCAAAGAGGGAAAGGGGGAGCAAGAGACCCAGTACTTC
CTSSKEGKGEQETQYF
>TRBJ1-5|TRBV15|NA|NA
TGTGCCACCAGCAGAGGAGAAACAGGCGGGACCCAGCATTTT
CATSRGETGGTQHF
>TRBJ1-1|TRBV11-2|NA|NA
TGTGCCAGCAGCTTAGAAAATCGGGGTGAAGCTTTCTTT
CASSLENRGEAFF
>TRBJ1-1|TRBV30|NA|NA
TGTGCCTCTCGGGGCACTGAAGCTTTCTTT
CASRGTEAFF
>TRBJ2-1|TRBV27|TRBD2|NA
TGTGCCAGCAGTTCCGGACTAGCGGGAGGCACTGAGCAGTTCTTC
CASSSGLAGGTEQFF
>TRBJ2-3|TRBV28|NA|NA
TGTGCCAGCAGTTTTATGGCGGGGACCCGGGGGACGCAGTATTTT
CASSFMAGTRGTQYF
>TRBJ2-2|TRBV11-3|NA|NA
TGTGCCAGCAGCTTCATAGGGGGCACCGGGGAGCTGTTTTTT
CASSFIGGTGELFF
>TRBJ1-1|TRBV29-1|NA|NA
TGCAGCGTTGAAATCGGACAGAACACTGAAGCTTTCTTT
CSVEIGQNTEAFF
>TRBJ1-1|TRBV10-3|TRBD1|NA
TGTGCCATCACCGGCACCAACAGGGGCTGGACTGAAGCTTTCTTT
CAITGTNRGWTEAFF
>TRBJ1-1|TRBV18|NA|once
TGTGCCAGCTCACCATATTCGGGAACAGCGAACACTGAAGCTTTCTTT
CASSPYSGTANTEAFF
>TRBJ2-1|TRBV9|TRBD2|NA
TGTGCCAGCAGCGAGGGACTAGCGATCCGGTACAATGAGCAGTTCTTC
CASSEGLAIRYNEQFF
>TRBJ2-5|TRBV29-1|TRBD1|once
TGCAGCGCTGACAGGGGGCAGGGAGAGACCCAGTACTTC
CSADRGQGETQYF
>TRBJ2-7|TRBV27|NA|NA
TGTGCCAGCAGTTGCAGGACAGTGCTCTACGAGCAGTACTTC
CASSCRTVLYEQYF
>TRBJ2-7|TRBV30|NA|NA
TGTGCCTGGAGTGACTCTACGCCCTACGAGCAGTACTTC
CAWSDSTPYEQYF
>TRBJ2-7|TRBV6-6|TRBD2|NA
TGTGCCAGCAGCGGACTAGCCGGGTGGGAGCAGTACTTC
CASSGLAGWEQYF
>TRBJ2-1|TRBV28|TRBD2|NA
TGTGCCAGCAGCGGGACTAGCGGGTACTTTAGTGAGCAGTTCTTC
CASSGTSGYFSEQFF
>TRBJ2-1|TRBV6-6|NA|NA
TGTGCCAGCAGTTGGGAGACTAAGGCCAATGAGCAGTTCTTC
CASSWETKANEQFF
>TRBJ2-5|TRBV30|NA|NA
TGTGCCTGGAGTGTGGAGGAGACCCAGTACTTC
CAWSVEETQYF
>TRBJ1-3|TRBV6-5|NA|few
TGTGCCAGCAGTACAGGGTCTGGAAACACCATATATTTT
CASSTGSGNTIYF
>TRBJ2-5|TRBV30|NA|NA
TGTGCCTGGAGCGGGGGTTCCCAAGAGACCCAGTACTTC
CAWSGGSQETQYF
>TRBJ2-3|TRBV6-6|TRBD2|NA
TGTGCCAGCAGTTACAGCGGGAGGGGCACAGATACGCAGTATTTT
CASSYSGRGTDTQYF
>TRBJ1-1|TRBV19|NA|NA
TGTGCCAGTAATGCTCTCGGGGGGAGAGGAGCTGAAGCTTTCTTT
CASNALGGRGAEAFF
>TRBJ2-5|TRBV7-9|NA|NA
TGTGCCAGCAGCAAAGACAGGCAAGAGACCCAGTACTTC
CASSKDRQETQYF
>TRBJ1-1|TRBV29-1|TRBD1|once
TGCAGCGTTGAGAGGGACAGGGGAAATGGCCCTGAAGCTTTCTTT
CSVERDRGNGPEAFF
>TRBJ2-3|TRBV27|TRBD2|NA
TGTGCCAGCAGTTTAGTTAGCGGGAGTCCCACAGATACGCAGTATTTT
CASSLVSGSPTDTQYF
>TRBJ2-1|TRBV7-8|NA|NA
TGTGCCAGCATGGCCCGTTGGGCCCCGGGGGAGCAGTTCTTC
CASMARWAPGEQFF
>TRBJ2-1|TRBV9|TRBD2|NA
TGTGCCAGCAGCGTAGGGGGCGGGAGCTCCTACAATGAGCAGTTCTTC
CASSVGGGSSYNEQFF
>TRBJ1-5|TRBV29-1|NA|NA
TGCAGCGTTGGTAGGGGTTCGGATCAGCCCCAGCATTTT
CSVGRGSDQPQHF
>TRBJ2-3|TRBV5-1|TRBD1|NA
TGCGCCAGCAGCTCGTTCCGGGACAGGGGCGCAGATACGCAGTATTTT
CASSSFRDRGADTQYF
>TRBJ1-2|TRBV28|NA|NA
TGTGCCAGCAGTCCTCGGGACACCCTTAACTATGGCTACACCTTC
CASSPRDTLNYGYTF
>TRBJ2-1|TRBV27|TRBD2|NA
TGTGCCAGCAGTTCCGTAGCGGGAGCCTACAATGAGCAGTTCTTC
CASSSVAGAYNEQFF
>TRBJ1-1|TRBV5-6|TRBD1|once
TGTGCCAGCAGCTTTGACAGGGAGAAGACTGAAGCTTTCTTT
CASSFDREKTEAFF
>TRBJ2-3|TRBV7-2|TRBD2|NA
TGTGCCAGCAGTTTCCTGCTAGCGGGAGCAGATACGCAGTATTTT
CASSFLLAGADTQYF
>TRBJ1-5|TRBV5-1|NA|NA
TGCGCCAGCAGCTTGACCCCGGGAAGCAATCAGCCCCAGCATTTT
CASSLTPGSNQPQHF
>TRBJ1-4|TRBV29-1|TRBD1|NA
TGCAGCGTCGGGGGACAGGGGGAGGTTGGCGAAAAACTGTTTTTT
CSVGGQGEVGEKLFF
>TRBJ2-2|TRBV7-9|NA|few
TGTGCCAGCAGCTTAACTACCCTGGCCGGGGAGCTGTTTTTT
CASSLTTLAGELFF
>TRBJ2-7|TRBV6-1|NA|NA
TGTGCCAGCAGTGTCCCGCGGGGCTCCTACGAGCAGTACTTC
CASSVPRGSYEQYF
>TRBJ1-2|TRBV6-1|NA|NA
TGTGCCAGCAGCCCACAGGGAGCCTCACCTTATGGCTACACCTTC
CASSPQGASPYGYTF
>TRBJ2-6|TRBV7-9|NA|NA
TGTGCCAGCAGCCCTACAGGGAGTCCTGGGGCCAACGTCCTGACTTTC
CASSPTGSPGANVLTF
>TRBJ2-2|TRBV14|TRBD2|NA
TGTGCCAGCAGCCTATTAGCGGGAGATCCCGGGGAGCTGTTTTTT
CASSLLAGDPGELFF
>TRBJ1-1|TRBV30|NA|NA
TGTGCCTGGAGTACCTCAGGGGTAACTGAAGCTTTCTTT
CAWSTSGVTEAFF
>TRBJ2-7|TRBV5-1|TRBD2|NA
TGCGCCAGCAGCTTGTGGTGGGAGGGACCCTACGAGCAGTACTTC
CASSLWWEGPYEQYF
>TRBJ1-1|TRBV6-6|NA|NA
TGTGCCAGCAGTTACCCAGGGAACACTGAAGCTTTCTTT
CASSYPGNTEAFF
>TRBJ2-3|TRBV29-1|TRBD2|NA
TGCAGCGTGAGGGCTAGCGGGGCTAGCACAGATACGCAGTATTTT
CSVRASGASTDTQYF
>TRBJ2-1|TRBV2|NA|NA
TGTGCCAGCAGGGCAAGAACAAATGAGCAGTTCTTC
CASRARTNEQFF
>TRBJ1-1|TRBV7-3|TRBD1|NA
TGTGCCAGCAGCTCACAGGGGGGGAACACTGAAGCTTTCTTT
CASSSQGGNTEAFF
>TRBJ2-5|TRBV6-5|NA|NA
TGTGCCACTTCACAGGATAGGACGGAGACCCAGTACTTC
CATSQDRTETQYF
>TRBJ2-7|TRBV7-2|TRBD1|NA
TGTGCCAGCAGCTCAGTTGGGGACAGGGGAAACGAGCAGTACTTC
CASSSVGDRGNEQYF
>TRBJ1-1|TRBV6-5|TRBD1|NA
TGTGCCAGCAGGTTGACAGGGGGGACTGAAGCTTTCTTT
CASRLTGGTEAFF
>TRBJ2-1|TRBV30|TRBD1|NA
TGTGCCTGGACAAGGGGACAGGGAGGAGGCGATGAGCAGTTCTTC
CAWTRGQGGGDEQFF
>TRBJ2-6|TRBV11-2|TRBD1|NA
TGTGCCAGCAGCACCCGGGACAGGGAGTTCTCTTCTGGGGCCAACGTCCTGACTTTC
CASSTRDREFSSGANVLTF
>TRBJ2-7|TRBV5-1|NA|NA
TGCGCCAGCAGCTTTGAGCGGGTCCCCTACGAGCAGTACTTC
CASSFERVPYEQYF
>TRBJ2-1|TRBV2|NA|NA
TGTGCCAGCAGTGAAGCTACGAGACTAATGTTCTTC
CASSEATRLMFF